These 6 T cell receptor beta chains came from one sample sequenced in a study of blood T cell repertoires in COVID-19. This table comes from immunoSEQ multiplex PCR, and its TCRdb copy is limited to in-frame clones, with some not included. The table records about 140,000 clones, 65% to 90% of them present only once. Sequencing used peripheral blood. These receptors were taken from a human donor in a cohort sampled during active COVID-19.

The sample holds a few counts of this clone. The chain carries TRBV7-9 and TRBJ2-7; 10 positions match TRBD2. This CDR3 region has 14 residues. Germline values: CDR1 SEHNR, CDR2 FQNEAQ (reference sequence). Trimming at V came to 1 base and at J to 5 bases, leaving 2 bases not matched to a gene. CDR3 region: CASSLVLAGDEQYF. The CDR3 DNA sequence: TGTGCCAGCAGCTTAGTCCTAGCGGGAGACGAGCAGTACTTC.

In its sample, this clone was seen once. The V and J genes are TRBV9 and TRBJ2-3, with 11 bases that match TRBD2. The CDR3 extends over 16 amino acids. Germline values: CDR1 SGDLS, CDR2 YYNGEE. With V trimmed by 3 bases and J by 3 bases, 6 bases remained unmatched. The CDR3 spells CASSARGTSGTDTQYF. Here the CDR3 DNA reads TGTGCCAGCAGCGCTCGCGGGACTAGCGGTACAGATACGCAGTATTTT.

The J gene is TRBJ1-6, the V gene TRBV28, with a weak D call TRBD1 (6 bases). From germline, CDR1 is MDHEN and CDR2 SYDVKM. This CDR3 spans 14 amino acids. V was pared by 3 bases and J by 10 bases, with 13 bases between. The CDR3 region is CASSLTGINSPLHF. As DNA, the CDR3 is TGTGCCAGCAGTTTGACAGGAATAAACTCACCCCTCCACTTT.

The chain couples TRBV28 to TRBJ1-4, with D tentatively TRBD1 (6 bases). Trimming took off 5 bases at V and 6 bases at J, with 16 bases between the two ends. Germline V gene data show CDR1 as MDHEN and CDR2 as SYDVKM. The CDR3 length is 15 residues. The CDR3 sequence is CASSEPGHKDEKLFF. The CDR3 DNA is TGTGCCAGCAGTGAGCCGGGACATAAAGATGAAAAACTGTTTTTT. The full variable domain, completed using reference TRBV28 and TRBJ1-4, is DVKVTQSSRYLVKRTGEKVFLECVQDMDHENMFWYRQDPGLGLRLIYFSYDVKMKEKGDIPEGYSVSREKKERFSLILESASTNQTSMYLCASSEPGHKDEKLFFGSGTQLSVL.

The rearrangement joins TRBV25-1 to TRBJ1-1; 7 bases fit TRBD1. The CDR3 covers 13 residues. The ends lost 4 bases at V and 8 bases at J; junction bases unmatched: 7. Germline V gene sequence: CDR1 MGHDK, CDR2 SYGVNS. The CDR3 reads CASSGFDREEAFF. In nucleotides, the CDR3 is TGTGCCAGCAGTGGCTTTGACAGGGAAGAAGCTTTCTTT.

V is TRBV3-1 (or the pseudogene TRBV3-2) and J is TRBJ2-7; TRBD1 matches at 9 bases. Germline V gene data show CDR1 as LGHDT and CDR2 as YNNKEL (reference sequence). This CDR3 has 16 residues. V was pared by 4 bases and J by 1 base, with 8 bases of the junction left unmatched. This CDR3 is CASSPGQGPYSYEQYF. DNA for the CDR3: TGTGCCAGCAGCCCCGGACAGGGGCCGTATTCCTACGAGCAGTACTTC.